Presented here are 4 T cell receptor beta chains from one specimen sequenced in a study of blood T cell repertoires in COVID-19 (dated by TCRdb to the early 2020s). The method behind the library was the immunoSEQ multiplex PCR assay. In its TCRdb copy, this immuneACCESS table keeps in-frame sequences only and misses some clones. Where compared with another copy, unresolved V genes explain less than half of these, and the others have no known cause. The sample table shows approximately 220,000 clones, and approximately 84% are seen once. The top ten clones comprise 2.3% of the sample. The sequencing sample was made of peripheral blood. The origin of the receptors is an older woman with acute or convalescent COVID-19.

V gene TRBV2 combines with J gene TRBJ1-2; D call uncertain. Trimming removed 0 bases at V and 8 bases at J, with 4 bases between. Germline CDR1 SNHLY, CDR2 FYNNEI. CDR3 length: 11 residues. CDR3 nucleotide sequence: TGTGCCAGCAGTGAAGCGTCGGGCTACACCTTC. It translates to CASSEASGYTF.

V gene TRBV10-1 combines with J gene TRBJ1-1; TRBD1 is a possible D gene (6 bases). Germline assignment: CDR1 WNHNN and CDR2 SYGVQD (reference sequence). V shed 8 bases and J shed 4 bases, with 26 bases lying between them. CDR3 length: 17 amino acids. The CDR3 coding sequence is TGCGCCAGCGATAAATTGAGGACAGACGCTCTTATCACTGAAGCTTTCTTT. It translates to CASDKLRTDALITEAFF.

The gene calls are TRBV12-3 or TRBV12-4 and TRBJ1-2, with D tentatively TRBD1 (6 bases). This CDR3 spans 12 amino acids. V shed 6 bases and J shed 5 bases, with 10 bases lying between them. CDR3 sequence: CASRVGAYGYTF. CDR3 nucleotide sequence: TGTGCCAGCAGAGTGGGGGCTTATGGCTACACCTTC.

The chain links TRBV13 to TRBJ2-3; D possibly corresponds to TRBD2 (5 bases). V dropped 2 bases and J dropped 3 bases, with 9 bases sitting between them. The CDR3 is 14 amino acids. Germline CDR1 and CDR2: PRHDT and FYEKMQ (reference sequence). As DNA, the CDR3 is TGTGCCAGCAGCTTATACGAGGGTACAGATACGCAGTATTTT. Translation: CASSLYEGTDTQYF.